The 32 T cell receptor beta chains below all came from one sample that was sequenced in a study of response to subunit inactivated influenza vaccine. TCRdb reprocessed the RT-PCR reads via MiXCR and lists one record per CDR3 protein. The data hold 530,000 or so distinct CDR3 sequences, with approximately 15% observed a single time. Sequencing used PBMCs from blood, obtained approximately 12 days after vaccination. All receptors derive from a man between 50 and 59 years old who received an inactivated influenza vaccine.

This clonotype showed up just a few times. The rearrangement links TRBV19 to TRBJ1-5; possibly TRBD1 for D (5 bases). Trimming took 3 bases from V and 2 from J, leaving 5 bases between them. The CDR3 has 13 residues. The germline CDR1 and CDR2 sequences are LNHDA and SQIVND (reference sequence). Here the CDR3 reads CASSIRGNQPQHF. The CDR3 DNA follows: TGTGCCAGTAGTATCAGGGGCAATCAGCCCCAGCATTTT. The variable domain in full, with the rest retrieved from reference TRBV19 and TRBJ1-5, is DGGITQSPKYLFRKEGQNVTLSCEQNLNHDAMYWYRQDPGQGLRLIYYSQIVNDFQKGDIAEGYSVSREKKESFPLTVTSAQKNPTAFYLCASSIRGNQPQHFGDGTRLSIL.

This clonotype was counted a few times. The rearrangement links TRBV28 to TRBJ2-1; D possibly corresponds to TRBD2 (7 bases). This CDR3 comprises 15 residues. Germline assignment: CDR1 MDHEN and CDR2 SYDVKM. V lost 5 bases, J lost 4 bases, and 15 bases lay in between. The CDR3 DNA reads as TGTGCCAGCAGTGGGGGAGGGGGGCCGTACAATGAGCAGTTCTTC. Its protein product is CASSGGGGPYNEQFF.

The table lists this clonotype with a few counts. This chain joins TRBV5-4 and TRBJ2-1; 8 bases are a match to TRBD2. CDR3 length equals 15 residues. From germline, CDR1 is SGHNT and CDR2 YYREEE (reference sequence). J gave up 6 bases and V 4 bases, and 9 bases lay outside the gene matches. This chain's CDR3 is CASSPSGGGVNEQFF. The CDR3 coding sequence is TGTGCCAGCAGCCCCAGCGGGGGTGGGGTCAATGAGCAGTTCTTC.

This clonotype was found a few times. This chain links TRBV5-1 with TRBJ1-6; 8 bases are a match to TRBD1. Germline CDR1 SGHRS, CDR2 YFSETQ. Unmatched junction bases numbered 5, after V lost 5 bases and J lost 7 bases. There are 14 residues in the CDR3. The CDR3 region has the DNA TGCGCCAGCAGACCGGGACAGGACAATTCACCCCTCCACTTT. This gives the protein CASRPGQDNSPLHF.

This clonotype has at least ten counts. J is TRBJ2-1 and V is TRBV7-8; no clear D. V was shortened by 5 bases and J by 14 bases, with 7 bases between the two germline ends. Per the germline V gene, CDR1 is SGHVS and CDR2 is FQNEAQ. The CDR3 is made up of 9 amino acids. CDR3 sequence reads: CASSPSEFF. The CDR3 DNA reads as TGTGCCAGCAGCCCATCGGAGTTCTTC.

The rearrangement uses TRBV18 and TRBJ2-5, with 7 nucleotides matching TRBD1. V shed 5 bases, J shed 5 bases, and the junction held 8 bases outside the gene matches. Germline V gene data show CDR1 as KGHSH and CDR2 as LQKENI. This CDR3 comprises 14 residues. CDR3 in DNA: TGTGCCAGCTCAGGGGGACAGAAAGAGGAGACCCAGTACTTC. Translating it yields CASSGGQKEETQYF.

This chain connects TRBV11-1 to TRBJ2-7, with 11 bases that match TRBD1. CDR1 SGHAT and CDR2 FQDESV come from the germline V gene (reference sequence). The CDR3 has 16 residues. V dropped 5 bases and J dropped 4; count of bases not matched to a gene: 10. The CDR3 spells CASSARGQGAPYEQYF. Written as DNA, the CDR3 is TGTGCCAGCAGCGCCCGTGGACAGGGGGCCCCATACGAGCAGTACTTC.

This clonotype has at least ten counts. In DNA form, the CDR3 reads TGTGCCAGCAGCTTCCCCGGGACAGGCCCCTACAATGAGCAGTTCTTC. This gives the protein CASSFPGTGPYNEQFF. The V and J genes are TRBV11-2 and TRBJ2-1; TRBD1 matches 8 bases. This CDR3 region has 16 residues. V lost 3 bases to trimming and J lost 2 bases; unmatched junction nucleotides: 6. The germline V gene has CDR1 SGHAT and CDR2 FQNNGV.

This chain joins TRBV9 and TRBJ2-1; 7 bases agree with TRBD2. Germline V gene data show CDR1 as SGDLS and CDR2 as YYNGEE. This CDR3 contains 15 residues. V shed 0 bases and J 8 bases; nucleotides not matched to a gene: 8. The CDR3 nucleotides read TGTGCCAGCAGCGTAGGGCACGTGGGAGGGCATGAGCAGTTCTTC. Protein: CASSVGHVGGHEQFF.

V is TRBV19 and J is TRBJ2-1; 8 bases align to TRBD2. In germline, CDR1 is LNHDA, CDR2 SQIVND (reference sequence). This CDR3 comprises 16 residues. V lost 2 bases to trimming and J lost 5 bases; unmatched junction nucleotides: 8. The CDR3 nucleotides read TGTGCCAGTAGTATATATAGCGGGACCTTCGACAATGAGCAGTTCTTC. This encodes CASSIYSGTFDNEQFF. Combining the CDR3 with reference TRBV19 and TRBJ2-1 gives the whole variable domain DGGITQSPKYLFRKEGQNVTLSCEQNLNHDAMYWYRQDPGQGLRLIYYSQIVNDFQKGDIAEGYSVSREKKESFPLTVTSAQKNPTAFYLCASSIYSGTFDNEQFFGPGTRLTVL.

This clonotype was observed a few times. The rearrangement joins TRBV27 to TRBJ1-4; D remains unclear. The V gene's germline CDR1 is MNHEY and CDR2 SMNVEV (reference sequence). V shed 4 bases and J shed 4 bases, with 10 bases lying between them. The CDR3 loop spans 14 amino acids. The CDR3 region has the DNA TGTGCCAGCAGTTCCTTTCGGTTTAATGAAAAACTGTTTTTT. This encodes CASSSFRFNEKLFF.

The chain couples TRBV7-8 to TRBJ1-2; D is perhaps TRBD1 (5 bases). The germline CDR1 and CDR2 sequences are SGHVS and FQNEAQ. V dropped 5 bases and J dropped 4 bases, with 11 bases sitting between them. This CDR3 has 13 residues. In nucleotides, the CDR3 is TGTGCCAGCAGCCTAGACACAGGCTATGGCTACACCTTC. It yields the protein CASSLDTGYGYTF.

The V gene is TRBV6-1, the J gene TRBJ2-2; weak D call: TRBD1 (6 bases). Germline V gives CDR1 MNHNS, CDR2 SASEGT. The CDR3 length is 14 residues. Trimming took off 6 bases at V and 6 bases at J, with 14 bases between the two ends. Here the CDR3 reads CASRRNRVAGELFF. The CDR3 region has the DNA TGTGCCAGCAGACGTAACAGGGTTGCCGGGGAGCTGTTTTTT.

The rearrangement links TRBV20-1 to TRBJ1-1, with D unclear. Deletions cut 0 bases from V and 4 bases from J, with 12 bases between. This CDR3 is 14 amino acids long. Germline V gives CDR1 DFQATT, CDR2 SNEGSKA (reference sequence). The CDR3: CSARDPGWGTEAFF. The CDR3 coding sequence is TGCAGTGCTAGAGATCCGGGTTGGGGCACTGAAGCTTTCTTT.

This rearrangement joins TRBV15 to TRBJ2-5, with D unclear. V was trimmed by 4 bases and J by 4 bases, leaving 13 bases between them. The CDR3 spans 14 residues. The germline V gene has CDR1 LNHNV and CDR2 YYDKDF (reference sequence). CDR3 coding DNA: TGTGCCACCAGCAAGTCCTACTATGGAGAGACCCAGTACTTC. This translates into CATSKSYYGETQYF. The variable domain in full, completed from reference TRBV15 and TRBJ2-5, reads DAMVIQNPRYQVTQFGKPVTLSCSQTLNHNVMYWYQQKSSQAPKLLFHYYDKDFNNEADTPDNFQSRRPNTSFCFLDIRSPGLGDTAMYLCATSKSYYGETQYFGPGTRLLVL.

This clonotype has ten or more counts. The V and J genes are TRBV5-1 and TRBJ2-1; D possibly corresponds to TRBD2 (5 bases). This CDR3 has 15 amino acids. The germline V gene has CDR1 SGHRS and CDR2 YFSETQ. Trimming cost V 0 bases and J 5 bases, with 12 bases left between them. CDR3 DNA sequence: TGCGCCAGCAGCTTGGCCCGTATAGCGAACAATGAGCAGTTCTTC. The encoded protein is CASSLARIANNEQFF.

The V and J genes are TRBV15 and TRBJ2-1; 8 bases line up with TRBD1. Germline V CDR1 and CDR2: LNHNV, YYDKDF (reference sequence). The length of the CDR3 is 12 residues. V dropped 0 bases and J dropped 14; count of bases not matched to a gene: 3. The CDR3 spells CATSREPGQEFF. The CDR3 DNA sequence: TGTGCCACCAGCAGAGAACCGGGACAGGAGTTCTTC.

This clonotype was recorded once. This chain uses TRBV25-1 with TRBJ2-7, with D perhaps matching TRBD1 (5 bases). CDR1 and CDR2 from the germline V gene are MGHDK and SYGVNS. Deletions cut 0 bases from V and 7 bases from J, with 16 bases between. The CDR3 sequence is 15 residues long. The CDR3 loop reads CASSEYTWGFGEQYF. The CDR3 DNA follows: TGTGCCAGCAGTGAATATACGTGGGGCTTTGGTGAGCAGTACTTC.

The chain combines TRBV10-3 with TRBJ2-6; D not certain. CDR1 ENHRY and CDR2 SYGVKD come from the germline V gene. There are 16 residues in the CDR3. V lost 3 bases, J lost 1 base, and 10 bases lay in between. The CDR3 nucleotides are TGTGCCATCAGTGATGCCGCGGTTTCTGGGGCCAACGTCCTGACTTTC. Its translation: CAISDAAVSGANVLTF.

This chain connects TRBV12-3 or TRBV12-4 to TRBJ2-1; D might be TRBD1 (5 bases). This CDR3 is 15 amino acids long. The V end was cut by 2 bases, the J end by 5 bases, with 13 bases between. CDR3 amino acids: CASSLPFDSHNEQFF. The DNA for the CDR3 is TGTGCCAGCAGTTTACCCTTCGACAGTCACAATGAGCAGTTCTTC.

The V call is TRBV7-9, the J call TRBJ2-7; D unresolved. CDR3 length: 16 residues. Deletions cut 5 bases from V and 1 base from J, with 18 bases between. Germline-derived CDR1 and CDR2 are SEHNR and FQNEAQ (reference sequence). CDR3 nucleotide sequence: TGTGCCAGCAGCCAATCACTGGGCCGTGGGTCCTACGAGCAGTACTTC. Translating gives CASSQSLGRGSYEQYF.

V is TRBV30 and J is TRBJ1-4, with a tentative D call TRBD1 (5 bases). CDR1 and CDR2 (germline): GTSNPN, SVGIG (reference sequence). V lost 3 bases and J lost 0, with 11 bases in between. The CDR3 covers 15 residues. In DNA, the CDR3 is TGTGCCTGGAGCGCCCTGGGGGCAACTAATGAAAAACTGTTTTTT. This codes for CAWSALGATNEKLFF.

The sample holds a few counts of this clonotype. This rearrangement joins TRBV10-3 to TRBJ2-3, with D perhaps assigned TRBD1 or TRBD2 (5 bases each). Between the trimmed V and J ends, which lost 6 bases and 0 bases, there was a span of 10 bases. The germline gives CDR1 ENHRY, CDR2 SYGVKD. The CDR3 contains 14 residues. The CDR3 loop is CAIRGTASTDTQYF. DNA for the CDR3: TGTGCCATCAGGGGGACGGCTAGCACAGATACGCAGTATTTT.

A few counts support this clonotype. The CDR3 here is CSASGTDVYEQYF. The DNA for the CDR3 is TGCAGTGCTAGCGGGACGGACGTCTACGAGCAGTACTTC. The chain has TRBV20-1 and TRBJ2-7; TRBD1 or TRBD2 may be the D gene (5 bases each). CDR3 length: 13 residues. The germline V gene has CDR1 DFQATT and CDR2 SNEGSKA (reference sequence). Trimming shortened V by 3 bases and J by 3 bases, and 12 bases separated the two germline ends.

This clonotype was counted a few times. The rearrangement uses TRBV20-1 and TRBJ1-2, with 7 bases matching TRBD1. This CDR3 contains 13 residues. Germline V gene data show CDR1 as DFQATT and CDR2 as SNEGSKA (reference sequence). The junction had 6 bases not matched to a gene; V was cut back by 4 bases and J by 4 bases. CDR3 residues: CSATEGGSYGYTF. CDR3 DNA: TGCAGTGCTACAGAAGGGGGCAGCTATGGCTACACCTTC.

There are many counts of this clonotype. This chain links TRBV5-1 with TRBJ1-4; maybe TRBD1 (5 bases). CDR1 and CDR2 (germline): SGHRS, YFSETQ. The CDR3 consists of 13 residues. The V gene lost 0 bases and the J gene lost 8 bases, with 8 bases spanning the gap. The CDR3 DNA follows: TGCGCCAGCAGCTTGGCCCGGGGGGAAAAACTGTTTTTT. Translation gives CASSLARGEKLFF. Filled out from reference TRBV5-1 and TRBJ1-4, the complete variable domain reads KAGVTQTPRYLIKTRGQQVTLSCSPISGHRSVSWYQQTPGQGLQFLFEYFSETQRNKGNFPGRFSGRQFSNSRSEMNVSTLELGDSALYLCASSLARGEKLFFGSGTQLSVL.

V and J are TRBV4-2 and TRBJ2-7; 12 bases fit TRBD1. With 3 bases clipped from V and 7 bases from J, the junction kept 13 bases outside the gene matches. CDR1 is LGHNA and CDR2 is YNFKEQ in the germline V gene. This CDR3 region has 17 residues. The CDR3 DNA reads as TGTGCCAGCAGCCACTCATCATGGGGACAGGGGGCAGGGGAGCAGTACTTC. This sequence encodes CASSHSSWGQGAGEQYF.

This clonotype was counted at least ten times. CDR3 in amino acids: CASSGTRGQPQHF. The CDR3 DNA is TGTGCCAGCAGTGGGACACGGGGTCAGCCCCAGCATTTT. This rearrangement joins TRBV6-2 or TRBV6-3 to TRBJ1-5, with a weak D call TRBD1 (6 bases). The ends were cut back, 5 bases at V and 6 bases at J, with 11 bases in the middle. Germline V lookup: CDR1 MNHEY, CDR2 SVGEGT. The CDR3 totals 13 residues.

This clonotype was seen a handful of times. V and J are TRBV7-3 and TRBJ2-1; 16 bases align to TRBD2. The CDR3 contains 21 residues. Germline trimming cut 4 bases from V and 1 base from J; bases unmatched to any gene: 13. The V gene's germline CDR1 is SGHTA and CDR2 FQGTGA. CDR3 DNA: TGTGCCAGCAGCTGGGCCGGAGGGGGACTAGCGGGGGGGCGTTCCTACAATGAGCAGTTCTTC. It is translated as CASSWAGGGLAGGRSYNEQFF. Combining the CDR3 with reference TRBV7-3 and TRBJ2-1 gives the whole variable domain GAGVSQTPSNKVTEKGKYVELRCDPISGHTALYWYRQSLGQGPEFLIYFQGTGAADDSGLPNDRFFAVRPEGSVSTLKIQRTERGDSAVYLCASSWAGGGLAGGRSYNEQFFGPGTRLTVL.

The V call is TRBV29-1, the J call TRBJ2-2; TRBD1 aligns across 9 bases. From germline, CDR1 is SQVTM and CDR2 ANQGSEA. This CDR3 has 15 residues. The J segment lost 3 bases and the V segment lost 2 bases, leaving 4 bases of the junction unmatched. CDR3 nucleotide sequence: TGCAGCGTTGAACCTCGGGACAGGGACACCGGGGAGCTGTTTTTT. Amino acid sequence: CSVEPRDRDTGELFF.

This clonotype was counted a few times. The chain joins TRBV7-8 to TRBJ2-7; 9 bases fit TRBD1. V dropped 6 bases and J dropped 1; count of bases not matched to a gene: 10. CDR3 length equals 16 residues. The germline CDR1 and CDR2 sequences are SGHVS and FQNEAQ. The CDR3 DNA reads as TGTGCCAGCAGACTCACAGGGGGCATAGGGTCCTACGAGCAGTACTTC. This translates into CASRLTGGIGSYEQYF.

The sample holds a few counts of this clonotype. The chain employs TRBV10-3 and TRBJ1-1; a possible D gene is TRBD1 (5 bases). V was clipped by 4 bases and J by 0 bases, with 9 bases between them. Germline CDR1 reads ENHRY; CDR2 reads SYGVKD. The CDR3 is 14 residues long. The CDR3 DNA is TGTGCCATCAGTGGACAGAACATGAACACTGAAGCTTTCTTT. Protein product: CAISGQNMNTEAFF.